The 10 T cell receptor beta chains listed next were all sequenced from one sample in a study of T cell responses to AZD1222 COVID-19 vaccine. Here immunoSEQ multiplex PCR was the method, and the copy in TCRdb shows in-frame clones only, minus some. The table has about 270,000 clones, around 93% seen once. The source was peripheral blood, collected 28 days after the second AZD1222 dose. All receptors derive from an adult who received the AZD1222 COVID-19 vaccine.

The rearrangement links TRBV6-6 to TRBJ1-1, with TRBD1 identical over 7 bases. The CDR3 sequence is 13 residues long. Germline CDR1 MNHNY, CDR2 SVGAGI (reference sequence). With V trimmed by 6 bases and J by 2 bases, 3 bases remained unmatched. The CDR3 loop is CASSGQVNTEAFF. CDR3 in DNA: TGTGCCAGCAGCGGACAGGTTAACACTGAAGCTTTCTTT.

The genes are TRBV2 and TRBJ1-2; D gene ambiguous. V dropped 4 bases and J dropped 9 bases, with 9 bases sitting between them. Germline V gene lookup returns CDR1 SNHLY and CDR2 FYNNEI. The CDR3 spans 11 residues. The CDR3 loop reads CASSGTRRYTF. CDR3 sequence (DNA): TGTGCCAGCAGTGGGACGAGGCGCTACACCTTC.

This sequence joins TRBV7-9 and TRBJ2-3; 12 bases are shared with TRBD2. The CDR3 runs to 16 residues. After removal of 3 bases from V and 4 bases from J, the junction contained 5 bases not matched to a gene. Per the germline V gene, CDR1 is SEHNR and CDR2 is FQNEAQ (reference sequence). The CDR3: CASSFSTSGSSDTQYF. In nucleotides, the CDR3 is TGTGCCAGCAGCTTCTCGACTAGCGGGAGTTCAGATACGCAGTATTTT.

This CDR3 reads CASSEIGLAKNIQYF. CDR3 bases: TGTGCCAGCAGTGAAATAGGGTTAGCCAAAAACATTCAGTACTTC. The J gene is TRBJ2-4, the V gene TRBV2; D is unresolved. This CDR3 region has 15 residues. The ends were cut back, 2 bases at V and 0 bases at J, with 8 bases in the middle. Germline values: CDR1 SNHLY, CDR2 FYNNEI.

The chain carries TRBV5-1 and TRBJ2-1, with D uncertain. The CDR3 contains 15 residues. Between the trimmed V and J ends, which lost 3 bases and 6 bases, there was a span of 16 bases. Germline CDR1 SGHRS, CDR2 YFSETQ. CDR3 protein: CASSSGPTGLNEQFF. DNA for the CDR3: TGCGCCAGCAGCTCCGGGCCTACGGGCCTCAATGAGCAGTTCTTC.

The count of this clone is one. This chain uses TRBV6-2 or TRBV6-3 with TRBJ2-5, with a possible D match to TRBD1 (6 bases). With 6 bases removed from V and 5 bases from J, the gap between germline ends came to 7 bases. The CDR3 is made up of 11 amino acids. Germline V lookup: CDR1 MNHEY, CDR2 SVGEGT. This CDR3 is CASSQGETQYF. The CDR3 DNA follows: TGTGCCAGCAGCCAGGGGGAGACCCAGTACTTC.

The V gene is TRBV28, the J gene TRBJ1-3; 7 bases are a match to TRBD1. The CDR3 extends over 16 amino acids. Trimming removed 6 bases from V and 4 bases from J; junction bases left unmatched: 12. Germline V gives CDR1 MDHEN, CDR2 SYDVKM. The CDR3 region is CASSPYPRDSGNTIYF. The CDR3 DNA is TGTGCCAGCAGCCCATACCCCCGGGACAGCGGAAACACCATATATTTT. Combining the CDR3 with reference TRBV28 and TRBJ1-3 gives the whole variable domain DVKVTQSSRYLVKRTGEKVFLECVQDMDHENMFWYRQDPGLGLRLIYFSYDVKMKEKGDIPEGYSVSREKKERFSLILESASTNQTSMYLCASSPYPRDSGNTIYFGEGSWLTVV.

This chain links TRBV7-9 with TRBJ2-3, with TRBD1 matching 7 bases. Germline CDR1 is SEHNR and CDR2 is FQNEAQ (reference sequence). This CDR3 comprises 15 residues. After removal of 5 bases from V and 1 base from J, the junction contained 6 bases not matched to a gene. The CDR3 DNA reads as TGTGCCAGCAGCCAAGGGGGCTGGGGCACAGATACGCAGTATTTT. Its protein is CASSQGGWGTDTQYF.

CDR3 coding DNA: TGCGCCAGCAGCTTGGTAGGGTCCGAGCAGTACTTC. As protein: CASSLVGSEQYF. This chain joins TRBV5-1 and TRBJ2-7; D not resolved. V was trimmed by 0 bases and J by 6 bases, leaving 7 bases between them. The CDR3 loop spans 12 amino acids. From germline, CDR1 is SGHRS and CDR2 YFSETQ.

J is TRBJ2-7 and V is TRBV7-9, with D possibly TRBD1 on 5 matching bases. CDR1 and CDR2 from the germline V gene are SEHNR and FQNEAQ (reference sequence). Trimming pared 1 base from V and 6 bases from J, leaving 16 bases between. This CDR3 contains 15 residues. CDR3 sequence (DNA): TGTGCCAGCAGCTTAGTTTTCGAGCCGCAGGGCGAGCAGTACTTC. Protein product: CASSLVFEPQGEQYF.